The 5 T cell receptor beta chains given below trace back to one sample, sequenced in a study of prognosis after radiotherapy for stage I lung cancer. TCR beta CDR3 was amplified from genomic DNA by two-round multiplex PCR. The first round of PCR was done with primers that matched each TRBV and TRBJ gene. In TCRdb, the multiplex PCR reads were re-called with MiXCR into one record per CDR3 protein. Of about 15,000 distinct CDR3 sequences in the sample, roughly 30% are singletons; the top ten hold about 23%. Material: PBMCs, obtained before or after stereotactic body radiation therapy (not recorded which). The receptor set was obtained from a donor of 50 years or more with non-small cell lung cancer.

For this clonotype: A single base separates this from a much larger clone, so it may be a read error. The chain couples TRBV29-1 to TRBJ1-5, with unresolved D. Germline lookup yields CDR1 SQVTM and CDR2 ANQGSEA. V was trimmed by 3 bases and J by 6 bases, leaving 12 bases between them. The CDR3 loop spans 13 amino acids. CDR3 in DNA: TGCAGCGTTGACGGGTGGGGTGGTCAGCCCCAGCATTTT. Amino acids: CSVDGWGGQPQHF.

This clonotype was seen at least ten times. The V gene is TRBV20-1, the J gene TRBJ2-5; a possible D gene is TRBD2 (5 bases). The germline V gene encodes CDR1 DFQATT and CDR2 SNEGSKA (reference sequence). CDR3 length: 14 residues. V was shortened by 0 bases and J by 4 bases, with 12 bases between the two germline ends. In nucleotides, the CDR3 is TGCAGTGCTAGAGATGCGGGTGTAGTAGAGACCCAGTACTTC. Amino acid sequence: CSARDAGVVETQYF.

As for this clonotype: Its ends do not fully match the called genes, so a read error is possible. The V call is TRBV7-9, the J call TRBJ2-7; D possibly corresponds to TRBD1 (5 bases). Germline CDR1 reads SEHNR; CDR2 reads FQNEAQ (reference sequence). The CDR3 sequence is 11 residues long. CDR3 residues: CASSQTDQAFF. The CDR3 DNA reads TGTGCCAGCAGTCAGACAGACCAAGCTTTCTTC.

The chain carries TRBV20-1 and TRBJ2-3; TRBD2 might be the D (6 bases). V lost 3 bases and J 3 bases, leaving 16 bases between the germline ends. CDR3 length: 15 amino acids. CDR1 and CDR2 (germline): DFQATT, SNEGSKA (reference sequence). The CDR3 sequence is CSASRVVGRTDTQYF. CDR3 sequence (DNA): TGCAGTGCTAGCAGGGTGGTCGGGAGAACAGATACGCAGTATTTT.

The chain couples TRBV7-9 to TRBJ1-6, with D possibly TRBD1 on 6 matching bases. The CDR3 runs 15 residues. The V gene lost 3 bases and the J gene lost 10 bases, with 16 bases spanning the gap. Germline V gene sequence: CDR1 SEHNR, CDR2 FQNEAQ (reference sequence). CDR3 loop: CASSFVSQGYSPLHF. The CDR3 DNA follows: TGTGCCAGCAGCTTTGTTTCGCAGGGGTACTCACCCCTCCACTTT.